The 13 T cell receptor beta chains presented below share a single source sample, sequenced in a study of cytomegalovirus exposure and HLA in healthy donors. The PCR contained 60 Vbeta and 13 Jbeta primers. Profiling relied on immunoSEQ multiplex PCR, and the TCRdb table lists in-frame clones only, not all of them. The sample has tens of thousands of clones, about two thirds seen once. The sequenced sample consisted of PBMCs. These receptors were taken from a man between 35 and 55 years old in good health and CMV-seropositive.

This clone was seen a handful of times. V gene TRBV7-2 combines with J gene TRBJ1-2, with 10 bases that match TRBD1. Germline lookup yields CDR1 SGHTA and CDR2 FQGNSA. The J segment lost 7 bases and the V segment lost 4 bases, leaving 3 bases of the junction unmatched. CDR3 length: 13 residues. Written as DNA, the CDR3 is TGTGCCAGCAGCTCCGGACAGGGGGGTGGCTACACCTTC. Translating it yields CASSSGQGGGYTF.

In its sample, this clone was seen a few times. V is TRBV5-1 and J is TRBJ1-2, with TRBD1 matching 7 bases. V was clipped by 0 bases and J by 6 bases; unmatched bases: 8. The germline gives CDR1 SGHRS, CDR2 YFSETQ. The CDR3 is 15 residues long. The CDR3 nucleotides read TGCGCCAGCAGCTTGGCCATGACAGGGCTGGATGGCTACACCTTC. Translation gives CASSLAMTGLDGYTF. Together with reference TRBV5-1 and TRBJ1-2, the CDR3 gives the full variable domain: KAGVTQTPRYLIKTRGQQVTLSCSPISGHRSVSWYQQTPGQGLQFLFEYFSETQRNKGNFPGRFSGRQFSNSRSEMNVSTLELGDSALYLCASSLAMTGLDGYTFGSGTRLTVV.

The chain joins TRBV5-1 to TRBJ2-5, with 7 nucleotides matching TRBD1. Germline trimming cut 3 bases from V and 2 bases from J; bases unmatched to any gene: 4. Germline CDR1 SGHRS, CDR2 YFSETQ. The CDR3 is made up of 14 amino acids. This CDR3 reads CASSSGQQQETQYF. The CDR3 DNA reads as TGCGCCAGCAGCTCGGGACAGCAGCAAGAGACCCAGTACTTC.

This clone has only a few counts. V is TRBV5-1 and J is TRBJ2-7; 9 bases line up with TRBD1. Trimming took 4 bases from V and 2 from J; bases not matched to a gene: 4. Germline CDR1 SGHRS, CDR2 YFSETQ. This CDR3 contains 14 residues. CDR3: CASSGGQGPYEQYF. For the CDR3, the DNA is TGCGCCAGCAGCGGGGGACAGGGCCCCTACGAGCAGTACTTC.

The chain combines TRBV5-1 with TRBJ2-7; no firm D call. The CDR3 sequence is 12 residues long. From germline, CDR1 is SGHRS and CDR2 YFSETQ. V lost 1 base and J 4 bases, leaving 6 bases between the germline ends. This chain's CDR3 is CASSLTSYEQYF. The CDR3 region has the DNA TGCGCCAGCAGCTTGACTTCTTACGAGCAGTACTTC.

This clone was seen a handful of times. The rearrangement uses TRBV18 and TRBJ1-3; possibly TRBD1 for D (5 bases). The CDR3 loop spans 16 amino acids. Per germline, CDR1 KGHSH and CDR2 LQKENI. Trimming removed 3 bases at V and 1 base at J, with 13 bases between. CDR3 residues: CASSPPTDKSGNTIYF. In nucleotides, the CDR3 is TGTGCCAGCTCACCTCCGACAGACAAGTCTGGAAACACCATATATTTT.

The CDR3 is CASSPLGASNQPQHF. The DNA for the CDR3 is TGTGCCAGCAGCCCCCTTGGGGCGAGCAATCAGCCCCAGCATTTT. The chain recombines TRBV9 with TRBJ1-5, with D possibly being TRBD1 (5 bases). The CDR3 runs to 15 residues. The V end lost 4 bases, the J end lost 1 base, and 12 bases lay between the germline ends. CDR1 is SGDLS, CDR2 YYNGEE, per germline.

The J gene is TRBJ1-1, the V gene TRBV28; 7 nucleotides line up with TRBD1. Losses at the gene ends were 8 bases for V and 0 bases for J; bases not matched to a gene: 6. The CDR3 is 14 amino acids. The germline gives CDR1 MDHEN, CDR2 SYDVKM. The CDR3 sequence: CASETGPMNTEAFF. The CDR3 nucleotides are TGTGCCAGCGAGACAGGGCCAATGAACACTGAAGCTTTCTTT.

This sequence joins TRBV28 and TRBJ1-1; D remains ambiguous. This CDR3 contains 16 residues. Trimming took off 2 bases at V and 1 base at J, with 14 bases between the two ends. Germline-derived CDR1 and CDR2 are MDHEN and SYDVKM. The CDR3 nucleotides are TGTGCCAGCAGTTTAGGATTGGGAGCTAGGAACACTGAAGCTTTCTTT. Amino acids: CASSLGLGARNTEAFF.

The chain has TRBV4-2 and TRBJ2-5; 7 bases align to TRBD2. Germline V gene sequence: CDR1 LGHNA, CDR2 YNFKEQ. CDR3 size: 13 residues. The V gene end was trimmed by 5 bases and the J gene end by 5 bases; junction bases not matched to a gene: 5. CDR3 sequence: CASSAGGSETQYF. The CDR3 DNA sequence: TGTGCCAGCAGCGCCGGGGGGTCGGAGACCCAGTACTTC.

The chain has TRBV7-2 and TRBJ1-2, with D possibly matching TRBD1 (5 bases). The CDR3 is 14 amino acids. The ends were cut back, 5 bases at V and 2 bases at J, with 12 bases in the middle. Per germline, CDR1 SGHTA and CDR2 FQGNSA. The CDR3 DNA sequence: TGTGCCAGCAGCCCCCAGCAGGGAAACTATGGCTACACCTTC. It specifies CASSPQQGNYGYTF. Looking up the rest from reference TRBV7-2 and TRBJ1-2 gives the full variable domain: GAGVSQSPSNKVTEKGKDVELRCDPISGHTALYWYRQSLGQGLEFLIYFQGNSAPDKSGLPSDRFSAERTGGSVSTLTIQRTQQEDSAVYLCASSPQQGNYGYTFGSGTRLTVV.

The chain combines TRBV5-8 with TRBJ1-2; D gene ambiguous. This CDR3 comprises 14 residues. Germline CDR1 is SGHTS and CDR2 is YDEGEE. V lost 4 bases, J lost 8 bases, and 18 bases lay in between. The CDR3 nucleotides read TGTGCCAGCAGCCTGTCTCCCGGGGAACGCGGCTACACCTTC. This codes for CASSLSPGERGYTF.

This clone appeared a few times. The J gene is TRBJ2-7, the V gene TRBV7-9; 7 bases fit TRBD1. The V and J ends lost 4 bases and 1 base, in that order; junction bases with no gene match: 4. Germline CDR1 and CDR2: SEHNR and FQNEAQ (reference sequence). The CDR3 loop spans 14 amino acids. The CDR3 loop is CASSSTGLSYEQYF. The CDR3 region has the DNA TGTGCCAGCAGCTCGACAGGGTTGTCCTACGAGCAGTACTTC.